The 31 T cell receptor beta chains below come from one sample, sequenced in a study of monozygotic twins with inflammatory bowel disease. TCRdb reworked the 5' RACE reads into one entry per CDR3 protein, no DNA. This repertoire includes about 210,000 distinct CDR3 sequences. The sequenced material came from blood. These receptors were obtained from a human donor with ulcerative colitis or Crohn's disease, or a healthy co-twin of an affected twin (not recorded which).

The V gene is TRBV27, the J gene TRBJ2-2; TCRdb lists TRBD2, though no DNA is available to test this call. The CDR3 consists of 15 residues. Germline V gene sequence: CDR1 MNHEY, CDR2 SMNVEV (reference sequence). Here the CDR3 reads CASINSAGVTGELFF.

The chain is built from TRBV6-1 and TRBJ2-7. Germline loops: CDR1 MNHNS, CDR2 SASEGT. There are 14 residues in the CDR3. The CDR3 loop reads CASRSQDASYEQYF.

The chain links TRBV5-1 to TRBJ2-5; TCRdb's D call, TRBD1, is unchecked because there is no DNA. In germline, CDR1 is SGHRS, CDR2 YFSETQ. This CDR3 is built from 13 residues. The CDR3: CASSLGTGVTQYF.

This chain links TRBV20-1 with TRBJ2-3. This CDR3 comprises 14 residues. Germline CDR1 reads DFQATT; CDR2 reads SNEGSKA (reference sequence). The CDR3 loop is CSARVTLGTDTQYF.

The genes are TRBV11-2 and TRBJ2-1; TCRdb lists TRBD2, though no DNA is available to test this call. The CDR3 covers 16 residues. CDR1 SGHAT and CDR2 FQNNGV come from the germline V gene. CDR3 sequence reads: CASSLASSGRLNEQFF.

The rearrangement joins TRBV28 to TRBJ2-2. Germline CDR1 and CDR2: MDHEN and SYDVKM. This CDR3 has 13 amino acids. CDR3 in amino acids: CASSSILAGELFF.

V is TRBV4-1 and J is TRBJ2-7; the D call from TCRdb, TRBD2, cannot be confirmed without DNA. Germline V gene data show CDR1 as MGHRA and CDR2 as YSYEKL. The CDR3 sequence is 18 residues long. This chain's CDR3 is CASSQESRGGVSSYEQYF.

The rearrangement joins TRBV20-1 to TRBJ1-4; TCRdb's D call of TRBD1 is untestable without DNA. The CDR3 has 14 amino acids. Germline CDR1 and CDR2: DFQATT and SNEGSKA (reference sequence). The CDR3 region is CSARDVLGGEKLFF.

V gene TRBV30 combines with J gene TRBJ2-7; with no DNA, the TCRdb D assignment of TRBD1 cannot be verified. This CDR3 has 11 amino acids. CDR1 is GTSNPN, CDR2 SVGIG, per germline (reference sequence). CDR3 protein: CAWSRQYEQYF.

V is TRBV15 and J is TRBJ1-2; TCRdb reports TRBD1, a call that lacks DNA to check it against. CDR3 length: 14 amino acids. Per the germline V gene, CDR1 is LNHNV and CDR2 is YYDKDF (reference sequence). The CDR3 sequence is CATSSTGGVGGYTF.

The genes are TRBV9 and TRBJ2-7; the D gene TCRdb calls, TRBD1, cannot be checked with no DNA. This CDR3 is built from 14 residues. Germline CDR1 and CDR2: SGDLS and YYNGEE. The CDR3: CASSVRDTAYEQYF. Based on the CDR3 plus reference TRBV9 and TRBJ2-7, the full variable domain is DSGVTQTPKHLITATGQRVTLRCSPRSGDLSVYWYQQSLDQGLQFLIQYYNGEERAKGNILERFSAQQFPDLHSELNLSSLELGDSALYFCASSVRDTAYEQYFGPGTRLTVT.

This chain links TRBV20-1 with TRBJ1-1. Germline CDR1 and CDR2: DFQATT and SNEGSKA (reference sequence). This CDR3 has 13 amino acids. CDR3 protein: CSAAGTVNTEAFF.

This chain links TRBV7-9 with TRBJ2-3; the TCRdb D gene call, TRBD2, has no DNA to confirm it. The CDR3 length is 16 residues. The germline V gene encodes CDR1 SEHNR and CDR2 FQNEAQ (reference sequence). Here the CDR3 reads CASSSRSSERVDTQYF. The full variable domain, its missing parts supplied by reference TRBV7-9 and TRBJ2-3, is DTGVSQNPRHKITKRGQNVTFRCDPISEHNRLYWYRQTLGQGPEFLTYFQNEAQLEKSRLLSDRFSAERPKGSFSTLEIQRTEQGDSAMYLCASSSRSSERVDTQYFGPGTRLTVL.

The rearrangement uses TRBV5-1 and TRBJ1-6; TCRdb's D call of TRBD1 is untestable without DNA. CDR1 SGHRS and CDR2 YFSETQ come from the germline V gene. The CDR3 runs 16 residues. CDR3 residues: CASSPSLDRVDSPLHF.

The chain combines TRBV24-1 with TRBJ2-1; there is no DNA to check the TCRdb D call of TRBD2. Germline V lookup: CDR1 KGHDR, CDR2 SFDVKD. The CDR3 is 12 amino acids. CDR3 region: CATTGTDNEQFF.

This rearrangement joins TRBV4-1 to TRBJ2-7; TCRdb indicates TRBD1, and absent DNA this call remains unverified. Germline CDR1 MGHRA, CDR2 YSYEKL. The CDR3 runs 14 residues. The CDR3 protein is CASSPLGRLYDQYF.

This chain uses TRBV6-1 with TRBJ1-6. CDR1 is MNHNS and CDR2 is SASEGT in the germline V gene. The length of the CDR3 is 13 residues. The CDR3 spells CASRGGSNSPLHF.

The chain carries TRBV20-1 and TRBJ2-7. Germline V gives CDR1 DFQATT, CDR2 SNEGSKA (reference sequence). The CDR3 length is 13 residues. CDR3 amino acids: CSATPGPSYEQYF.

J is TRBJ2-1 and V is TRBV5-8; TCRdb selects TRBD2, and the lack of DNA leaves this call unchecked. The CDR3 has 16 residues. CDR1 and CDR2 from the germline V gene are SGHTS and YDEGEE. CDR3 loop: CASSLGRGGLYNEQFF.

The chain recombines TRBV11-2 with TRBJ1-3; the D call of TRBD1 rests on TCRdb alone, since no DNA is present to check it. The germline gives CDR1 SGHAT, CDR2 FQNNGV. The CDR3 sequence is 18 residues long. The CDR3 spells CASSRHGQYGVSGNTIYF. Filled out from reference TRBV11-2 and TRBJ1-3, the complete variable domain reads EAGVAQSPRYKIIEKRQSVAFWCNPISGHATLYWYQQILGQGPKLLIQFQNNGVVDDSQLPKDRFSAERLKGVDSTLKIQPAKLEDSAVYLCASSRHGQYGVSGNTIYFGEGSWLTVV.

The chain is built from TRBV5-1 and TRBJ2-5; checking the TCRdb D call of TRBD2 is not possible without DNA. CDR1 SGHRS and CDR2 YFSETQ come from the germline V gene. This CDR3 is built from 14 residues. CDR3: CASSLSSPQETQYF. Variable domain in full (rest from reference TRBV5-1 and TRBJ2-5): KAGVTQTPRYLIKTRGQQVTLSCSPISGHRSVSWYQQTPGQGLQFLFEYFSETQRNKGNFPGRFSGRQFSNSRSEMNVSTLELGDSALYLCASSLSSPQETQYFGPGTRLLVL.

The CDR3 here is CASFSGTTGELFF. The J gene is TRBJ2-2, the V gene TRBV2. The CDR3 totals 13 residues. Germline V lookup: CDR1 SNHLY, CDR2 FYNNEI.

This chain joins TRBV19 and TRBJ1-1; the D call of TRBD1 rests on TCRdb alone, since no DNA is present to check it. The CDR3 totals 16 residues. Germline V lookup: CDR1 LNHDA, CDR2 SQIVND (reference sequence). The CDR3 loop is CASSPKDRGKYTEAFF.

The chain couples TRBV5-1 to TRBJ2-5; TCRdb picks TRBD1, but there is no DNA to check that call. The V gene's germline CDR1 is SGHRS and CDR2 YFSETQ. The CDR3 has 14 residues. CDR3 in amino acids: CASSPGVGQETQYF.

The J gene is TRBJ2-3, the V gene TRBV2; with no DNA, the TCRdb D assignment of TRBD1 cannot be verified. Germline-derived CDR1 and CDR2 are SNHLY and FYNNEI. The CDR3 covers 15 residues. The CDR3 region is CASRQNWGATDTQYF.

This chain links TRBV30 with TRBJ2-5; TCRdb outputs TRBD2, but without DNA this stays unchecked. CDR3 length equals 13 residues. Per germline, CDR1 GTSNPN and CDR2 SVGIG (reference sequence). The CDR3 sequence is CAWRMGAGETQYF.

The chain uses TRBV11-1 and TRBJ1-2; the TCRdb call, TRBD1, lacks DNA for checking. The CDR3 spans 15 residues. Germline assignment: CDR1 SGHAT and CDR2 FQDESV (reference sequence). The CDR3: CASSSNMGASYGYTF.

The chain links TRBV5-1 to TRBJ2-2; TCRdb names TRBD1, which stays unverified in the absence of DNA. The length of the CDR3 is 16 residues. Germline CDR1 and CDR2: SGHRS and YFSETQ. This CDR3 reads CASSLERGSVTGELFF.

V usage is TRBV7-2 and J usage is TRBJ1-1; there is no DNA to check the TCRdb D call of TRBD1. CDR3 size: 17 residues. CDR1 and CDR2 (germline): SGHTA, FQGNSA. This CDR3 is CASSQELGGYMNTEAFF.

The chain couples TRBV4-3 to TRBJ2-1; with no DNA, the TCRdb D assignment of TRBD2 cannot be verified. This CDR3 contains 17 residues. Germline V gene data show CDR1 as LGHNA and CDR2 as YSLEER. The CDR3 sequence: CASSPFIDSGADNEQFF.

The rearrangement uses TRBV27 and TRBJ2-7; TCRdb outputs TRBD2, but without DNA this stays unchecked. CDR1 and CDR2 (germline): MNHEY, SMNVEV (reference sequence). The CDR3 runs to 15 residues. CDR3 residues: CASSYDYGSSYEQYF.